Each of the 3 T cell receptor beta chains below was sequenced from the same sample in a study of blood T cell repertoires in COVID-19. Method: immunoSEQ multiplex PCR; TCRdb's copy keeps in-frame clones and lacks some. The table shows about 140,000 clones, with around 84% occurring only once. Sequenced input: peripheral blood. The receptors originated from a woman between 50 and 59 years old with acute or convalescent COVID-19.

This rearrangement joins TRBV25-1 to TRBJ1-4; 7 positions match TRBD1. This CDR3 region has 16 residues. The junction had 5 bases not matched to a gene; V was cut back by 4 bases and J by 0 bases. Germline lookup yields CDR1 MGHDK and CDR2 SYGVNS. The DNA of the CDR3 is TGTGCCAGCAGTGCGGGACAGACGGCAACTAATGAAAAACTGTTTTTT. Its translation is CASSAGQTATNEKLFF.

The J gene is TRBJ1-2, the V gene TRBV18; tentatively, D is TRBD1 (5 bases). The CDR3 sequence is 15 residues long. V lost 3 bases to trimming and J lost 3 bases, with 14 bases between them. Germline assignment: CDR1 KGHSH and CDR2 LQKENI. CDR3 nucleotides: TGTGCCAGCTCACCCGGGGGGGAGTCCCACTATGGCTACACCTTC. It is translated as CASSPGGESHYGYTF. The full variable domain, completed using reference TRBV18 and TRBJ1-2, is NAGVMQNPRHLVRRRGQEARLRCSPMKGHSHVYWYRQLPEEGLKFMVYLQKENIIDESGMPKERFSAEFPKEGPSILRIQQVVRGDSAAYFCASSPGGESHYGYTFGSGTRLTVV.

This clone was counted a single time. The V gene is TRBV9, the J gene TRBJ1-1, with D possibly TRBD1 on 5 matching bases. Germline V lookup: CDR1 SGDLS, CDR2 YYNGEE. The CDR3 is 15 residues long. Trimming removed 0 bases at V and 1 base at J, with 10 bases between. The CDR3 DNA reads as TGTGCCAGCAGCGTAGACGGGAGGGGGAACACTGAAGCTTTCTTT. As protein: CASSVDGRGNTEAFF.